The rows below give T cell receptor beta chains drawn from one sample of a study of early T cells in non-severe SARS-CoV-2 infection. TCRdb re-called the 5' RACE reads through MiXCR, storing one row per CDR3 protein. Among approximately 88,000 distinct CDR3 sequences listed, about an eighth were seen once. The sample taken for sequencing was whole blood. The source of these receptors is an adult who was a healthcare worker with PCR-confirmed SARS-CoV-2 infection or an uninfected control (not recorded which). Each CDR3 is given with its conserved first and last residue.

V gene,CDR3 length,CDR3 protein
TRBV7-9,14,CASSISNRNTEAFF
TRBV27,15,CASSPLDRLGTEAFF
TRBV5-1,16,CASSPGRQGAGSPLHF
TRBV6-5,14,CASSGAMGNQPQHF
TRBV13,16,CASSWQLAGAHNEQFF
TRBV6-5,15,CASSLLSSGANVLTF
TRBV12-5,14,CASGWSGRWNEQFF
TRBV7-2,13,CASSFRMNTEAFF
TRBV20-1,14,CSARARDRLYEQYF
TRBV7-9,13,CASSRLPSYGYTF
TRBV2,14,CASSVRVMNTEAFF
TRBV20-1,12,CSATPGADTQYF
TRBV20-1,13,CSARGPGIHEQYF
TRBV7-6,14,CASSFRRGQETQYF
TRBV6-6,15,CASSYRAQGDQPQHF
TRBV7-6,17,CASSRTPGLAGDNEQFF